The present TCR beta chain was sequenced within a study of identical twins. The donor group consisted entirely of healthy Caucasians. A universal primer binding site was introduced by template switching. The final cDNA contained unique molecular identifiers. TCRdb called the 5' RACE reads again in MiXCR, with one record for every CDR3 protein. The table has hundreds of thousands of distinct CDR3 sequences, 10% to 15% seen once. Trimming removed 6 bases at V and 5 bases at J, with 16 bases between. CDR1 WSHSY and CDR2 SAAADI come from the germline V gene. The CDR3 runs 14 residues. These sequences were also reported in another study, on yellow fever vaccine responses in identical twins.

The chain has TRBV10-2 and TRBJ2-5, with a weak D call TRBD1 (5 bases). Input material: PBMCs. The receptor's source is a woman younger than 35 in good health. CDR3 residues: CASSSSQGRETQYF. The CDR3 nucleotides read TGCGCCAGCAGCTCGTCGCAGGGAAGGGAGACCCAGTACTTC.